The rows below give T cell receptor beta chains drawn from one sample of a study of T cell responses to AZD1222 COVID-19 vaccine. The protocol was immunoSEQ multiplex PCR, while the TCRdb copy is restricted to in-frame clones and leaves out a portion. The sample records some 120,000 clones, approximately 83% being singletons. This material consisted of peripheral blood, taken on day 0 of MenACWY control vaccination. The receptors originated from an adult in good health. CDR3s include the opening cysteine and the closing phenylalanine or tryptophan.

>TRBJ1-1|TRBV28
CASTVRPRGGTEAFF
>TRBJ1-1|TRBV5-1
CASSLSSMNTEAFF
>TRBJ1-1|TRBV7-9
CASSLGRQRLNTEAFF
>TRBJ1-4|TRBV27
CASRRGQVDEKLFF
>TRBJ2-3|TRBV12-3/TRBV12-4
CASSTDTQYF
>TRBJ2-7|TRBV5-1
CASSSGPDYEQYF
>TRBJ2-2|TRBV12-5
CASGLITGQNTGELFF
>TRBJ1-5|TRBV12-3/TRBV12-4
CASSQGFQPQHF
>TRBJ2-6|TRBV9
CASSVAGAGANVLTF
>TRBJ2-2|TRBV15
CATSRPFADPNQNTGELFF
>TRBJ2-7|TRBV9
CASSRGLAGGEVHEQYF
>TRBJ1-6|TRBV3-1/TRBV3-2
CASSQRDRGRYSPLHF
>TRBJ1-2|TRBV5-1
CASSLLAGTGVGYGYTF
>TRBJ2-1|TRBV4-1
CASSQDGGLGYNEQFF
>TRBJ1-2|TRBV12-3/TRBV12-4
CASSSARGYGYTF
>TRBJ1-6|TRBV19
CASRDWEKRNSPLHF
>TRBJ1-1|TRBV19
CASRQGALYTEAFF
>TRBJ1-1|TRBV11-2
CASSLDGKEAFF
>TRBJ1-2|TRBV5-4
CASRLDRGVYGYTF
>TRBJ1-3|TRBV28
CASRGGVFYTIYF
>TRBJ1-6|TRBV7-2
CASSFNSRGSYNSPLHF
>TRBJ1-5|TRBV18
CASSPGAGNQPQHF
>TRBJ2-5|TRBV20-1
CSARDLETQYF
>TRBJ1-6|TRBV28
CASSFAGPVDSPLHF
>TRBJ1-5|TRBV7-2
CASSYSTGIRNQPQHF
>TRBJ2-3|TRBV6-6
CASSGSGGGTDTQYF
>TRBJ1-6|TRBV30
CAWSADLDSYNSPLHF
>TRBJ1-6|TRBV6-5
CASKNRGRNSPLHF
>TRBJ1-4|TRBV28
CASGSPQGTGRTNEKLFF
>TRBJ2-1|TRBV5-1
CASSLGGTGTYNEQFF
>TRBJ1-1|TRBV18
CASSPSTGGQNTEAFF
>TRBJ2-7|TRBV7-2
CASSLRKERGYEQYF
>TRBJ2-1|TRBV11-2
CASSLEGVNEQFF
>TRBJ1-4|TRBV30
CAWSPFWGSGLFF
>TRBJ2-7|TRBV18
CASSPLTGNEGEQYF
>TRBJ2-5|TRBV7-7
CASSLRWQVQETQYF
>TRBJ2-1|TRBV19
CASSIVNEQFF
>TRBJ1-1|TRBV18
CASSREQVGTEAFF
>TRBJ2-7|TRBV19
CASSTFLAGGTYEQYF
>TRBJ2-5|TRBV2
CASSAGGSVPRAQYF
>TRBJ1-6|TRBV7-2
CASSLLPRGRGNSPLHF
>TRBJ2-3|TRBV19
CASSTSIRRGGFRRGTDTQYF
>TRBJ1-4|TRBV21-1
CASSKGSRGGEKLFF
>TRBJ2-7|TRBV3-1/TRBV3-2
CASSQDLASGSYEQYF
>TRBJ2-5|TRBV19
CASSIATEQETQYF
>TRBJ1-6|TRBV10-3
CAAMAGARNSPLHF
>TRBJ2-1|TRBV5-4
CASTLRSGPKDNEQFF